A selection of T cell receptor beta chains follows, all from one sample in a study of T cell responses to AZD1222 COVID-19 vaccine. Some clones are missing from TCRdb's copy, which holds only in-frame ones; the method was immunoSEQ multiplex PCR. The data show 150,000 to 200,000 clones, about 92% seen once. The sequencing used peripheral blood, collected on day 0 of AZD1222 vaccination. These receptors all come from an adult in good health. Both conserved end residues are part of each CDR3. D genes are given only for firm matches. Clone size is stated in some rows and not others, as once, few, many or a class when expanded.

-	TRBV15	TRBJ2-1	TRBD2	TGTGCCACCGGGTTGACTAGCGGAGGCCGCTACAATGAGCAGTTCTTC	CATGLTSGGRYNEQFF
once	TRBV3-1/TRBV3-2	TRBJ1-1	-	TGTGCCAGCAGCCAGGGTCCACAGAGACTGAACACTGAAGCTTTCTTT	CASSQGPQRLNTEAFF
-	TRBV13	TRBJ2-7	-	TGTGCCAGCAGCTCATTTGGGGGTGGGTCCTACGAGCAGTACTTC	CASSSFGGGSYEQYF
-	TRBV14	TRBJ2-3	-	TGTGCCAGCAGCCGTGACAGTTTCACAGATACGCAGTATTTT	CASSRDSFTDTQYF
-	TRBV6-5	TRBJ1-5	TRBD1	TGTGCCAGCACCAGACAGGGGGCGCGTCAGCCCCAGCATTTT	CASTRQGARQPQHF
-	TRBV7-2	TRBJ2-5	-	TGTGCCAGCAGCAAGGGTCGGGAGACCCAGTACTTC	CASSKGRETQYF
-	TRBV11-3	TRBJ2-5	-	TGTGCCAGCAGCGTCGGGGTGGGAAGAGAGACCCAGTACTTC	CASSVGVGRETQYF
-	TRBV6-5	TRBJ2-5	-	TGTGCCAGTTCGGGGGCGGGGTCCGGGGCCCAGTACTTC	CASSGAGSGAQYF
-	TRBV9	TRBJ2-7	-	TGTGCCAGCAGCGTAGGGGCGCCCTCTAGCTCCTACGAGCAGTACTTC	CASSVGAPSSSYEQYF
-	TRBV6-1	TRBJ1-3	-	TGTGCCAGCAGTGCCCAGGGGTCGGCATCCTCTGGAAACACCATATATTTT	CASSAQGSASSGNTIYF
-	TRBV28	TRBJ2-1	-	TGTGCCAGCAGTTTGGCCCGGTTGGTTGAGCAGTTCTTC	CASSLARLVEQFF
-	TRBV7-6	TRBJ2-5	-	TGTGCCAGCAGCTCAACTTCGGAGACCCAGTACTTC	CASSSTSETQYF
-	TRBV27	TRBJ1-2	-	TGTGCCAGCAGTTCGGGGGGGGCTAACTATGGCTACACCTTC	CASSSGGANYGYTF
-	TRBV5-6	TRBJ1-2	-	TGTGCCAGCACCGGACAGTTTCTGATATTCTATGGCTACACCTTC	CASTGQFLIFYGYTF
-	TRBV18	TRBJ2-2	-	TGTGCCAGCTCCTTCGTGCGGGCGGACACCGGGGAGCTGTTTTTT	CASSFVRADTGELFF
-	TRBV5-1	TRBJ2-1	TRBD2	TGCGCCAGCAGCTCCCCTCGGGCGGGAGACCCCAATGAGCAGTTCTTC	CASSSPRAGDPNEQFF
-	TRBV7-8	TRBJ1-1	-	TGTGCCAGCAGCTCCTGGGAGGGGGAGTTTGAAGCTTTCTTT	CASSSWEGEFEAFF
once	TRBV18	TRBJ1-1	-	TGTGCCAGCTCGCAGGGACAGAACACTGAAGCTTTCTTT	CASSQGQNTEAFF
-	TRBV7-9	TRBJ2-7	-	TGTGCCAGCAGCCTCACTAGTGTGCAGTACTTC	CASSLTSVQYF
-	TRBV7-9	TRBJ1-2	-	TGTGCCAGCAGCTTACCCGAAGGGGGTTATGGCTATGGCTACACCTTC	CASSLPEGGYGYGYTF
-	TRBV11-2	TRBJ1-5	-	TGTGCCAGGTACGGGCCCCAGGAAAGCGACAATCAGCCCCAGCATTTT	CARYGPQESDNQPQHF
-	TRBV5-1	TRBJ1-3	-	TGCGCCAGCAGCTTGGACGGCTCTGGAAACACCATATATTTT	CASSLDGSGNTIYF
-	TRBV7-6	TRBJ1-2	-	TGTGCCAGCAGCCCAACGACAGGACCAACCGAGGGCTACACCTTC	CASSPTTGPTEGYTF
-	TRBV3-1/TRBV3-2	TRBJ2-1	-	TGTGCCAGCAGCCCCGATTCAGGGGATACCGGGACACCCTACAATGAGCAGTTCTTC	CASSPDSGDTGTPYNEQFF
-	TRBV7-6	TRBJ1-6	TRBD1	TGTGCCAGCAGCCTCGCGGACAGGGTATCTAATTCACCCCTCCACTTT	CASSLADRVSNSPLHF
-	TRBV6-4	TRBJ2-3	TRBD2	TGTGCCAGCACCCTCTGGGGGGGGACAGATACGCAGTATTTT	CASTLWGGTDTQYF
-	TRBV15	TRBJ1-1	-	TGTGCCACCAGCAGAGTCAACACTGAAGCTTTCTTT	CATSRVNTEAFF
-	TRBV19	TRBJ1-2	TRBD1	TGTGCCAGTAGCCTCGGGGGACAGGGGGCTAACTATGGCTACACCTTC	CASSLGGQGANYGYTF
-	TRBV19	TRBJ2-7	TRBD1	TGTGCCAGTAGCTACGGACAGGGGCCCGTGAACGAGCAGTACTTC	CASSYGQGPVNEQYF
-	TRBV7-6	TRBJ2-7	-	TGTGCCAGCAGCTTTGGCGGGGAGGACTACGAGCAGTACTTC	CASSFGGEDYEQYF
-	TRBV12-3/TRBV12-4	TRBJ2-5	TRBD1	TGTGCCAGCAGTCGGGACAGGGAAGAGACCCAGTACTTC	CASSRDREETQYF
-	TRBV7-2	TRBJ1-1	-	TGTGCCAGCAGCTTAAGGGTGGCGAACACTGAAGCTTTCTTT	CASSLRVANTEAFF
-	TRBV12-3/TRBV12-4	TRBJ2-7	-	TGTGCCAGCAGTTTCAGGGATAGCGAGCAGTACTTC	CASSFRDSEQYF
once	TRBV27	TRBJ2-6	TRBD1	TGTGCCAGCAGTTTGCTACAGGGGGCGAACGGGGCCAACGTCCTGACTTTC	CASSLLQGANGANVLTF
-	TRBV15	TRBJ2-7	-	TGTGCCACCAGCAGAGACCCCGGGAGCTCCTACGAGCAGTACTTC	CATSRDPGSSYEQYF
-	TRBV11-2	TRBJ2-5	TRBD2	TGTGCCAGCAGCTCGGGACTAGCGGACCTAGACCAAGAGACCCAGTACTTC	CASSSGLADLDQETQYF
-	TRBV6-5	TRBJ2-5	-	TGTGCCAGCAATCCTCCAGGGTGGGGTGTGGTCCAGTACTTC	CASNPPGWGVVQYF
-	TRBV28	TRBJ2-3	-	TGTGCCAGCATTATGACTAACCCTAGCACAGATACGCAGTATTTT	CASIMTNPSTDTQYF
-	TRBV7-2	TRBJ1-3	-	TGTGCCAGCAGCTTACAGGAGAGCTCTGGAAACACCATATATTTT	CASSLQESSGNTIYF
-	TRBV12-5	TRBJ1-1	-	TGTGCTAGTGGTTTGGTATACAGCGATTTGGGGACTGAAGCTTTCTTT	CASGLVYSDLGTEAFF
-	TRBV11-3	TRBJ2-3	-	TGTGCCAGCAGCTTAGTAGGCAGGGAAGATACGCAGTATTTT	CASSLVGREDTQYF
-	TRBV3-1/TRBV3-2	TRBJ2-5	-	TGTGCCAGCAGCCATTGGACCAGGGGAGGAGGGACCCAGTACTTC	CASSHWTRGGGTQYF
-	TRBV6-5	TRBJ1-6	-	TGTGCCAGCACCAAGGGAAATTCACCCCTCCACTTT	CASTKGNSPLHF
-	TRBV19	TRBJ2-7	-	TGTGCCAGTAGTGGGGGACACTCCTACGAGCAGTACTTC	CASSGGHSYEQYF
-	TRBV11-2	TRBJ2-7	-	TGTGCCAGCAGGATGCCTCCGACCTCCGAGCAGTACTTC	CASRMPPTSEQYF
-	TRBV2	TRBJ2-1	-	TGTGCCAGCAGTGGGAACAGGGACGGTGAGCAGTTCTTC	CASSGNRDGEQFF
-	TRBV6-6	TRBJ1-1	-	TGTGCCAGCAGTTACTCGAGCAGCAGCGTTGAAGCTTTCTTT	CASSYSSSSVEAFF
-	TRBV19	TRBJ1-6	TRBD1	TGTGCCAGTAGTATAGGTCCCGGGACAGGGGTCTCACCCCTCCACTTT	CASSIGPGTGVSPLHF
-	TRBV24-1	TRBJ2-2	-	TGTGCCACCAGTGACAGACCCGGGGAGCTGTTTTTT	CATSDRPGELFF
-	TRBV19	TRBJ1-2	-	TGTGCCAGTAGTATATCAGGCTCGGGAGGCTACACCTTC	CASSISGSGGYTF
-	TRBV5-1	TRBJ1-1	-	TGCGCCAGCAGCACCGGGGTACTGAACACTGAAGCTTTCTTT	CASSTGVLNTEAFF
-	TRBV12-3/TRBV12-4	TRBJ1-1	TRBD1	TGTGCCAGCAGTTCACAGGGGGAACTTGAAGCTTTCTTT	CASSSQGELEAFF
-	TRBV19	TRBJ2-7	TRBD1	TGTGCCAGCGAGGGGACAGGGGGCTACGAGCAGTACTTC	CASEGTGGYEQYF
once	TRBV6-5	TRBJ2-7	TRBD1	TGTGCCAGCAGTTACTCGGGACAGGGATATTACGAGCAGTACTTC	CASSYSGQGYYEQYF
-	TRBV5-4	TRBJ1-2	-	TGTGCCAGCGGGCTTGAGCTAGGACTGCGCTATGGCTACACCTTC	CASGLELGLRYGYTF
once	TRBV10-3	TRBJ1-6	TRBD1	TGTGCCATCAGTCTCGGACAGGGGAGCTCCTATAATTCACCCCTCCACTTT	CAISLGQGSSYNSPLHF
-	TRBV7-9	TRBJ1-1	TRBD1	TGTGCCAGCAGCTTCGGACAGGAGAACACTGAAGCTTTCTTT	CASSFGQENTEAFF
-	TRBV19	TRBJ1-2	TRBD1	TGTGCCAGTAGCCCCGACAGGGGTCATGCCTCTGGCTACACCTTC	CASSPDRGHASGYTF
-	TRBV6-4	TRBJ1-2	-	TGTGCCACCCGGGTAGGGGAGTATGGCTACACCTTC	CATRVGEYGYTF
-	TRBV5-8	TRBJ2-7	-	TGTGCCAGCAGCGAGAGGGAATTCTATTCGTACGAGCAGTACTTC	CASSEREFYSYEQYF